The 18 T cell receptor beta chains below all came from one sample that was sequenced in a study of early T cells in non-severe SARS-CoV-2 infection. Each CDR3 protein gets one entry after TCRdb re-called the 5' RACE reads with MiXCR. The sample lists 40,000 to 45,000 distinct CDR3 sequences, 9% to 15% occurring once. Sequenced material: whole blood. The receptors originated from an adult who was a healthcare worker with PCR-confirmed SARS-CoV-2 infection or an uninfected control (not recorded which).

This clonotype was seen a handful of times. The chain combines TRBV7-2 with TRBJ1-1; D uncertain. Germline V gene sequence: CDR1 SGHTA, CDR2 FQGNSA. Trimming shortened V by 4 bases and J by 0 bases, and 6 bases separated the two germline ends. The CDR3 runs 13 residues. The CDR3 nucleotides read TGTGCCAGCAGCTGGGCCTTGAACACTGAAGCTTTCTTT. Protein sequence: CASSWALNTEAFF.

Many counts were recorded for this clonotype. The chain links TRBV6-1 to TRBJ1-2, with D maybe TRBD1 (5 bases). Germline V gene sequence: CDR1 MNHNS, CDR2 SASEGT. Trimming removed 2 bases from V and 7 bases from J, with 14 bases in between. CDR3 length: 14 residues. The CDR3 here is CASSEMGRLSGYTF. CDR3 nucleotide sequence: TGTGCCAGCAGTGAAATGGGGCGCTTAAGTGGCTACACCTTC.

V gene TRBV4-3 combines with J gene TRBJ2-3, with 8 bases aligning to TRBD2. The germline V gene has CDR1 LGHNA and CDR2 YSLEER. The trim removed 1 base at V and 5 bases at J, leaving 11 bases unmatched. The length of the CDR3 is 17 residues. The CDR3: CASSQVVTAGAGDTQYF. CDR3 nucleotides: TGCGCCAGCAGCCAAGTGGTGACAGCGGGAGCAGGAGATACGCAGTATTTT.

The J gene is TRBJ2-1, the V gene TRBV11-3; D possibly corresponds to TRBD1 (6 bases). V lost 4 bases and J 4 bases, leaving 17 bases between the germline ends. Germline loops: CDR1 SGHNT, CDR2 YENEEA. The CDR3 runs to 16 residues. The CDR3 coding sequence is TGTGCCAGCAGCTCGGGGTTTGGGGGCCGATACAATGAGCAGTTCTTC. Its protein product is CASSSGFGGRYNEQFF.

This clonotype turned up a few times. The chain employs TRBV6-2 or TRBV6-3 and TRBJ2-2; 8 bases match TRBD1. V shed 2 bases, J shed 6 bases, and the junction held 2 bases outside the gene matches. CDR3 length: 14 residues. Per germline, CDR1 MNHEY and CDR2 SVGEGT. The DNA of the CDR3 is TGTGCCAGCAGTTACCCGACAGGGGCCGGGGAGCTGTTTTTT. This gives the protein CASSYPTGAGELFF.

The chain joins TRBV6-5 to TRBJ2-3, with 10 nucleotides matching TRBD1. The CDR3 consists of 16 residues. Germline assignment: CDR1 MNHEY and CDR2 SVGAGI. The trim removed 5 bases at V and 3 bases at J, leaving 8 bases unmatched. The CDR3 DNA reads as TGTGCCAGCAGTGCCGCGACAGGGGGCGGAACAGATACGCAGTATTTT. Translated, it gives CASSAATGGGTDTQYF.

This chain connects TRBV10-2 to TRBJ2-7, with D uncertain. V shed 7 bases and J shed 2 bases, with 12 bases lying between them. The CDR3 has 13 amino acids. Germline V gene lookup returns CDR1 WSHSY and CDR2 SAAADI. The CDR3 loop is CASISDGAYEQYF. The CDR3 coding sequence is TGCGCCAGCATTTCGGACGGAGCCTACGAGCAGTACTTC.

This clonotype was counted only a few times. This rearrangement joins TRBV7-2 to TRBJ2-7; 9 bases fit TRBD2. In germline, CDR1 is SGHTA, CDR2 FQGNSA. The trim removed 5 bases at V and 2 bases at J, leaving 7 bases unmatched. The CDR3 sequence is 15 residues long. CDR3 nucleotides: TGTGCCAGCAGCCCGGCGGGGGGGGAAACCTACGAGCAGTACTTC. This codes for CASSPAGGETYEQYF. The whole variable domain, filled in from reference TRBV7-2 and TRBJ2-7, reads GAGVSQSPSNKVTEKGKDVELRCDPISGHTALYWYRQSLGQGLEFLIYFQGNSAPDKSGLPSDRFSAERTGGSVSTLTIQRTQQEDSAVYLCASSPAGGETYEQYFGPGTRLTVT.

The gene calls are TRBV7-2 and TRBJ1-1; no definite D call. Germline V gene sequence: CDR1 SGHTA, CDR2 FQGNSA. This CDR3 contains 13 residues. V lost 2 bases, J lost 1 base, and 5 bases lay in between. The CDR3 is CASSLTQNTEAFF. The CDR3 DNA sequence: TGTGCCAGCAGCTTAACCCAGAACACTGAAGCTTTCTTT.

The gene calls are TRBV12-3 or TRBV12-4 and TRBJ1-4, with TRBD1 identical over 7 bases. Unmatched junction bases numbered 3, after V lost 3 bases and J lost 8 bases. CDR3 length equals 13 residues. CDR3 coding DNA: TGTGCCAGCAGTTTTCTACAGGGGGAAAAACTGTTTTTT. This gives the protein CASSFLQGEKLFF.

Judged by abundance, this clonotype is medium-sized (0.01 to 0.1%). The chain combines TRBV5-1 with TRBJ1-1; D call uncertain. Trimming shortened V by 4 bases and J by 1 base, and 11 bases separated the two germline ends. The germline V gene has CDR1 SGHRS and CDR2 YFSETQ. The CDR3 extends over 14 amino acids. The CDR3 region has the DNA TGCGCCAGCAGCCTCCGTGCGGGGAACACTGAAGCTTTCTTT. It codes for CASSLRAGNTEAFF.

This clonotype was observed many times. The V gene is TRBV18, the J gene TRBJ1-1; D is undetermined. Between the trimmed V and J ends, which lost 3 bases and 9 bases, there was a span of 20 bases. In germline, CDR1 is KGHSH, CDR2 LQKENI. The CDR3 spans 15 residues. The CDR3: CASSPPFHVLPQAFF. The CDR3, as DNA: TGTGCCAGCTCACCCCCCTTTCACGTTTTGCCTCAAGCTTTCTTT.

The V gene is TRBV7-8, the J gene TRBJ2-5, with 7 positions matching TRBD1. V gave up 4 bases and J gave up 5 bases; unmatched junction bases: 10. This CDR3 has 15 residues. CDR1 is SGHVS and CDR2 is FQNEAQ in the germline V gene. The CDR3 loop is CASSSRRDSVETQYF. CDR3 sequence (DNA): TGTGCCAGCAGCTCAAGAAGGGACAGTGTCGAGACCCAGTACTTC.

Ten or more counts support this clonotype. The gene calls are TRBV2 and TRBJ2-1; no reliable D call. V lost 7 bases and J lost 3, with 7 bases in between. CDR1 and CDR2 (germline): SNHLY, FYNNEI. The CDR3 runs to 12 residues. This CDR3 reads CASTAHYNEQFF. CDR3 nucleotide sequence: TGTGCCAGCACTGCCCACTACAATGAGCAGTTCTTC.

This clonotype has only a few counts. The rearrangement uses TRBV27 and TRBJ2-5; D remains unclear. The CDR3 covers 13 residues. CDR1 MNHEY and CDR2 SMNVEV come from the germline V gene (reference sequence). V lost 0 bases, J lost 7 bases, and 9 bases lay in between. The CDR3 here is CASSLSTVATQYF. CDR3 in DNA: TGTGCCAGCAGTTTATCCACAGTCGCGACCCAGTACTTC.

Details on this clonotype: The final CDR3 position lacks the conserved phenylalanine or tryptophan, pointing to a likely read error. No DNA is shown, since the ends of the CDR3 on it are uncertain; the CDR3 is the one TCRdb lists. The CDR3 sequence: CASSQSQPGPSPVV. The chain recombines TRBV4-3 with TRBJ2-1; the D call TRBD1 from the table was never checked on the DNA. The germline gives CDR1 LGHNA, CDR2 YSLEER. The CDR3 spans 14 amino acids, including both terminal residues.

This clonotype was counted many times. This rearrangement joins TRBV6-6 to TRBJ2-5; 11 positions agree with TRBD2. V was pared by 5 bases and J by 4 bases, with 6 bases of the junction left unmatched. CDR3 size: 15 residues. The germline CDR1 and CDR2 sequences are MNHNY and SVGAGI (reference sequence). The CDR3 sequence: CASSLSGGAVETQYF. The CDR3 DNA sequence: TGTGCCAGCAGTCTTAGCGGGGGGGCCGTAGAGACCCAGTACTTC.

This clonotype was counted only a few times. The V gene is TRBV7-2, the J gene TRBJ2-7; the match to TRBD2 covers 7 bases. Per the germline V gene, CDR1 is SGHTA and CDR2 is FQGNSA. Trimming at V came to 4 bases and at J to 6 bases, leaving 6 bases not matched to a gene. CDR3 length: 13 amino acids. The CDR3, as DNA: TGTGCCAGCAGCTCCGCACTAGCGAGCGAGCAGTACTTC. It codes for CASSSALASEQYF.